This entry lists 25 T cell receptor beta chains sequenced from one sample in a study of PD-1 blockade in classical Hodgkin lymphoma (dated by TCRdb to about 2020). The label giving this sample's time point can be read as: cycle 4 day 1 (C4D1), after less than 7 weeks of nivolumab. Relapse after autologous stem cell transplantation had occurred in all trial patients, and cohorts A, B and C were distinguished by prior brentuximab vedotin exposure. The method was the immunoSEQ multiplex PCR assay. TCRdb carries this immuneACCESS record with in-frame sequences only. Its versions omit some clonotypes, under half of them owing to an unresolved V gene in the studies checked, with the rest unexplained. The sample data list 35,000 to 50,000 clones, and about 70% of these were observed just once. The top ten clones comprise more than 3% of the sample. The sequenced sample was peripheral blood mononuclear cells (PBMCs), obtained before the fourth cycle of nivolumab. Receptors originate from a human donor with classical Hodgkin lymphoma.

The chain joins TRBV4-3 to TRBJ2-1, with 14 bases identical to TRBD2. Trimming took 0 bases from V and 8 from J; bases not matched to a gene: 6. Germline CDR1 is LGHNA and CDR2 is YSLEER. The CDR3 has 17 amino acids. CDR3 sequence (DNA): TGCGCCAGCAGCCAAGATGGGGGACTAGCGGGAGCACATGAGCAGTTCTTC. Amino acid sequence: CASSQDGGLAGAHEQFF.

The J gene is TRBJ2-7, the V gene TRBV7-9, with D unclear. Germline V gene data show CDR1 as SEHNR and CDR2 as FQNEAQ (reference sequence). The CDR3 covers 13 residues. Trimming left V 2 bases short and J 2 bases short, with 7 bases between. In DNA form, the CDR3 reads TGTGCCAGCAGCTTACCCCTAGCCTACGAGCAGTACTTC. Translated: CASSLPLAYEQYF.

The chain joins TRBV7-9 to TRBJ1-1; no definite D call. This CDR3 spans 12 amino acids. Germline V lookup: CDR1 SEHNR, CDR2 FQNEAQ (reference sequence). V was trimmed by 0 bases and J by 3 bases, leaving 2 bases between them. The CDR3 coding sequence is TGTGCCAGCAGCTTAGCGTACACTGAAGCTTTCTTT. Protein sequence: CASSLAYTEAFF.

The chain employs TRBV6-6 and TRBJ1-1; 7 positions agree with TRBD1. V trimming: 9 bases; J trimming: 4 bases; junction bases outside the gene matches: 8. In germline, CDR1 is MNHNY, CDR2 SVGAGI (reference sequence). The length of the CDR3 is 13 residues. CDR3 sequence reads: CASRDSSLTEAFF. CDR3 DNA: TGTGCCAGTCGGGACAGCTCTCTCACTGAAGCTTTCTTT.

The chain joins TRBV20-1 to TRBJ1-1; D remains unclear. V gave up 6 bases and J gave up 8 bases, with 10 bases separating them. The germline V gene encodes CDR1 DFQATT and CDR2 SNEGSKA (reference sequence). The CDR3 totals 10 residues. CDR3 residues: CSAGKPEAFF. The CDR3 nucleotides read TGCAGTGCCGGGAAACCGGAAGCTTTCTTT.

The chain employs TRBV18 and TRBJ2-7; no firm D call. Germline CDR1 reads KGHSH; CDR2 reads LQKENI. CDR3 length: 14 residues. The V and J ends lost 2 bases and 3 bases respectively, with 11 bases between them. The CDR3 loop reads CASSPGPFYYEQYF. The CDR3 DNA reads as TGTGCCAGCTCACCAGGCCCCTTCTACTACGAGCAGTACTTC.

The chain combines TRBV19 with TRBJ2-1, with 7 bases lining up with TRBD2. The CDR3 has 15 residues. CDR1 and CDR2 (germline): LNHDA, SQIVND (reference sequence). The J segment lost 4 bases and the V segment lost 5 bases, leaving 8 bases of the junction unmatched. CDR3 sequence: CASSPPGGTYNEQFF. Written as DNA, the CDR3 is TGTGCCAGTAGTCCGCCGGGAGGTACGTACAATGAGCAGTTCTTC.

This clone was detected once. This sequence joins TRBV2 and TRBJ1-2; 8 bases map to TRBD1. Trimming cost V 5 bases and J 3 bases; bases outside gene matches: 5. This CDR3 spans 14 amino acids. CDR1 and CDR2 from the germline V gene are SNHLY and FYNNEI. The CDR3, as DNA: TGTGCCAGCAGTCCCAGGGGGCTTTACTATGGCTACACCTTC. Protein sequence: CASSPRGLYYGYTF.

J is TRBJ2-3 and V is TRBV6-5; no clear D gene. This CDR3 comprises 13 residues. Trimming removed 1 base from V and 2 bases from J, with 4 bases in between. Germline V gene lookup returns CDR1 MNHEY and CDR2 SVGAGI. Written as DNA, the CDR3 is TGTGCCAGCAGTTACTACGCCACAGATACGCAGTATTTT. Translating gives CASSYYATDTQYF.

This clone was detected a few times. The V gene is TRBV2, the J gene TRBJ2-4, with D possibly being TRBD2 (5 bases). Germline V CDR1 and CDR2: SNHLY, FYNNEI. CDR3 size: 15 residues. Trimming left V 7 bases short and J 1 base short, with 14 bases between. CDR3: CASNEEVGAKNIQYF. The CDR3 DNA sequence: TGTGCCAGCAACGAGGAGGTCGGCGCCAAAAACATTCAGTACTTC.

This clone occurred many times. CDR3 sequence: CASSAPGFQNEKLFF. As DNA, the CDR3 is TGTGCCAGCAGCGCACCGGGATTTCAAAATGAAAAACTGTTTTTT. This chain joins TRBV28 and TRBJ1-4; D not certain. V lost 6 bases to trimming and J lost 5 bases, with 16 bases between them. This CDR3 is 15 amino acids long. CDR1 and CDR2 (germline): MDHEN, SYDVKM.

This sequence joins TRBV9 and TRBJ1-3; D call uncertain. The V and J ends lost 0 bases and 2 bases respectively, with 6 bases between them. Per the germline V gene, CDR1 is SGDLS and CDR2 is YYNGEE. The CDR3 covers 14 residues. The DNA of the CDR3 is TGTGCCAGCAGCGTAGAAGGGACTGGAAACACCATATATTTT. It translates to CASSVEGTGNTIYF.

This rearrangement joins TRBV7-3 to TRBJ2-5; 7 positions match TRBD2. The CDR3 consists of 15 residues. Trimming at V came to 0 bases and at J to 4 bases, leaving 5 bases not matched to a gene. CDR1 and CDR2 (germline): SGHTA, FQGTGA. The CDR3 here is CASSLTAGVRETQYF. Written as DNA, the CDR3 is TGTGCCAGCAGCTTAACTGCGGGAGTGAGAGAGACCCAGTACTTC. Based on the CDR3 plus reference TRBV7-3 and TRBJ2-5, the full variable domain is GAGVSQTPSNKVTEKGKYVELRCDPISGHTALYWYRQSLGQGPEFLIYFQGTGAADDSGLPNDRFFAVRPEGSVSTLKIQRTERGDSAVYLCASSLTAGVRETQYFGPGTRLLVL.

This chain links TRBV28 with TRBJ2-7; weak D call: TRBD1 (7 bases). In germline, CDR1 is MDHEN, CDR2 SYDVKM. Deletions cut 5 bases from V and 9 bases from J, with 17 bases between. The CDR3 is 13 residues long. The CDR3 is CASSPPGGFGQYF. The CDR3 DNA follows: TGTGCCAGCAGTCCCCCAGGGGGGTTTGGGCAGTACTTC. Looking up the rest from reference TRBV28 and TRBJ2-7 gives the full variable domain: DVKVTQSSRYLVKRTGEKVFLECVQDMDHENMFWYRQDPGLGLRLIYFSYDVKMKEKGDIPEGYSVSREKKERFSLILESASTNQTSMYLCASSPPGGFGQYFGPGTRLTVT.

CDR3 sequence reads: CASTPTGGASGNTIYF. For the CDR3, the DNA is TGTGCCAGCACCCCCACGGGGGGGGCATCTGGAAACACCATATATTTT. The V gene is TRBV7-6, the J gene TRBJ1-3; a possible D gene is TRBD1 (6 bases). CDR1 is SGHVS and CDR2 is FNYEAQ in the germline V gene. Trimming shortened V by 7 bases and J by 1 base, and 17 bases separated the two germline ends. The length of the CDR3 is 16 residues.

This sequence joins TRBV19 and TRBJ2-7; 8 nucleotides align to TRBD1. The ends lost 6 bases at V and 2 bases at J; junction bases unmatched: 9. The CDR3 has 15 amino acids. Per the germline V gene, CDR1 is LNHDA and CDR2 is SQIVND (reference sequence). The CDR3 is CASRPGQGKTYEQYF. The CDR3 coding sequence is TGTGCCAGTAGACCCGGACAGGGAAAAACCTACGAGCAGTACTTC.

The rearrangement joins TRBV11-2 to TRBJ1-4; unclear D gene. This CDR3 spans 14 amino acids. Germline values: CDR1 SGHAT, CDR2 FQNNGV. V lost 4 bases and J 5 bases, leaving 11 bases between the germline ends. The CDR3 DNA sequence: TGTGCCAGCAGCTCCTCCCTCAAGAATGAAAAACTGTTTTTT. Its translation is CASSSSLKNEKLFF.

This clone was seen only a few times. The genes are TRBV27 and TRBJ2-7, with 13 bases identical to TRBD2. The CDR3 sequence is 16 residues long. V gave up 4 bases and J gave up 7 bases; unmatched junction bases: 10. CDR1 is MNHEY, CDR2 SMNVEV, per germline (reference sequence). CDR3 sequence: CASSSSGTSGNSEQYF. The CDR3 region has the DNA TGTGCCAGCAGTTCCTCGGGGACTAGCGGGAACTCGGAGCAGTACTTC.

The rearrangement links TRBV30 to TRBJ1-4; D may be TRBD1 (5 bases). With 4 bases removed from V and 4 bases from J, the gap between germline ends came to 10 bases. Germline V CDR1 and CDR2: GTSNPN, SVGIG (reference sequence). The length of the CDR3 is 13 residues. CDR3 nucleotides: TGTGCCTGGACAGGGCGAGTTAATGAAAAACTGTTTTTT. This translates into CAWTGRVNEKLFF.

V gene TRBV19 combines with J gene TRBJ2-3; 9 bases line up with TRBD1. Germline V gives CDR1 LNHDA, CDR2 SQIVND (reference sequence). V lost 4 bases and J lost 4; bases outside the gene matches: 3. The CDR3 length is 14 residues. The CDR3 here is CASSRDRVPDTQYF. In DNA, the CDR3 is TGTGCCAGTAGTAGGGACAGGGTCCCAGATACGCAGTATTTT.

The CDR3 loop reads CASSLTGGVRTDTQYF. For the CDR3, the DNA is TGCGCCAGCAGCTTGACAGGGGGCGTCAGGACAGATACGCAGTATTTT. This rearrangement joins TRBV5-1 to TRBJ2-3, with 9 nucleotides matching TRBD1. This CDR3 has 16 amino acids. V was clipped by 1 base and J by 3 bases; unmatched bases: 6. Germline V CDR1 and CDR2: SGHRS, YFSETQ.

The V and J genes are TRBV28 and TRBJ1-4, with D possibly TRBD1 on 6 matching bases. The CDR3 is 16 residues long. V shed 3 bases and J shed 6 bases, with 17 bases lying between them. Germline lookup yields CDR1 MDHEN and CDR2 SYDVKM. CDR3 sequence reads: CASSLYGGPEYEKLFF. CDR3 DNA sequence: TGTGCCAGCAGTTTGTATGGGGGGCCCGAATATGAAAAACTGTTTTTT.

In this sample, this clone turned up once. Mismatch with germline at one junction end may stem from a read error. The chain combines TRBV9 with TRBJ1-1, with D possibly TRBD1 on 5 matching bases. CDR3 length: 15 amino acids. From germline, CDR1 is SGDLS and CDR2 YYNGEE. In DNA form, the CDR3 reads TGTGCCGGCAGCCTCGCCGGACACCCGAACACTGAAGCTTTCTTT. This encodes CAGSLAGHPNTEAFF.

The chain carries TRBV30 and TRBJ2-2; the D gene is possibly TRBD1 (5 bases). Germline V lookup: CDR1 GTSNPN, CDR2 SVGIG (reference sequence). V gave up 2 bases and J gave up 5 bases, with 9 bases separating them. CDR3 length equals 13 residues. Here the CDR3 reads CAWSSRVTGELFF. The CDR3 DNA is TGTGCCTGGAGTAGCAGGGTGACCGGGGAGCTGTTTTTT.

In this sample, this clone turned up a few times. This sequence joins TRBV7-2 and TRBJ2-2; no firm D call. With 3 bases removed from V and 5 bases from J, the gap between germline ends came to 10 bases. CDR3 size: 14 residues. CDR1 and CDR2 from the germline V gene are SGHTA and FQGNSA. DNA of the CDR3: TGTGCCAGCAGCTTCCCTATGTTTACCGGGGAGCTGTTTTTT. Amino acid sequence: CASSFPMFTGELFF.